These T cell receptor beta chains were read from a single sample in a study of T cell changes during pregnancy in multiple sclerosis. Clones were sequenced by immunoSEQ multiplex PCR, and TCRdb holds only the in-frame ones, with some missing. This table has some 70,000 clones, 70% to 90% appearing once. The sequenced sample was peripheral blood, obtained before pregnancy. These receptors all stem from a female donor with multiple sclerosis, enrolled in a pregnancy study. Both conserved end residues are part of each CDR3. Each record gives: CDR3 protein, CDR3 DNA, J gene, clone size, V gene, D gene. D genes are given only for firm matches. Only some rows state a clone size, as once, few, many or a class for expanded clones.

CDR3 protein: CASSPVVAGGLDQETQYF
CDR3 DNA: TGTGCCAGCAGCCCGGTGGTAGCGGGAGGACTAGACCAAGAGACCCAGTACTTC
J gene: TRBJ2-5
clone size: -
V gene: TRBV5-4
D gene: TRBD2

CDR3 protein: CASSTSGGRGGELFF
CDR3 DNA: TGTGCCAGTAGTACCTCGGGAGGGCGAGGCGGGGAGCTGTTTTTT
J gene: TRBJ2-2
clone size: -
V gene: TRBV19
D gene: TRBD2

CDR3 protein: CASSLGWGANTGELFF
CDR3 DNA: TGTGCCAGTAGTCTCGGGTGGGGGGCGAACACCGGGGAGCTGTTTTTT
J gene: TRBJ2-2
clone size: -
V gene: TRBV19
D gene: -

CDR3 protein: CASIPVTGGNTIYF
CDR3 DNA: TGTGCCAGTATACCCGTTACGGGAGGAAACACCATATATTTT
J gene: TRBJ1-3
clone size: -
V gene: TRBV19
D gene: -

CDR3 protein: CASNLDRVDEQYF
CDR3 DNA: TGTGCCAGCAATCTGGACAGGGTAGACGAGCAGTACTTC
J gene: TRBJ2-7
clone size: once
V gene: TRBV27
D gene: TRBD1

CDR3 protein: CASSIHHRANYGYTF
CDR3 DNA: TGTGCCAGTAGTATCCACCACCGGGCTAACTATGGCTACACCTTC
J gene: TRBJ1-2
clone size: -
V gene: TRBV19
D gene: -

CDR3 protein: CASSVGSDSYGYTF
CDR3 DNA: TGTGCCAGCAGCGTGGGCTCCGACAGCTATGGCTACACCTTC
J gene: TRBJ1-2
clone size: -
V gene: TRBV6-5
D gene: -

CDR3 protein: CATSGGDGVSSPLHF
CDR3 DNA: TGTGCCACCTCCGGAGGGGATGGCGTCAGTTCACCCCTCCACTTT
J gene: TRBJ1-6
clone size: -
V gene: TRBV19
D gene: -

CDR3 protein: CASSLDLQQGSNEQFF
CDR3 DNA: TGTGCCAGCAGCTTGGACCTCCAACAGGGGAGCAATGAGCAGTTCTTC
J gene: TRBJ2-1
clone size: few
V gene: TRBV5-4
D gene: TRBD1

CDR3 protein: CASSPGGDSYEQYF
CDR3 DNA: TGTGCCAGCAGCCCTGGGGGGGACTCCTACGAGCAGTACTTC
J gene: TRBJ2-7
clone size: -
V gene: TRBV9
D gene: TRBD2

CDR3 protein: CASALRGGSYEQYF
CDR3 DNA: TGTGCCAGCGCTCTACGTGGCGGGAGCTACGAGCAGTACTTC
J gene: TRBJ2-7
clone size: -
V gene: TRBV6-6
D gene: TRBD2

CDR3 protein: CSVDGAGGARNEQFF
CDR3 DNA: TGCAGCGTTGATGGAGCGGGAGGCGCGCGCAATGAGCAGTTCTTC
J gene: TRBJ2-1
clone size: -
V gene: TRBV29-1
D gene: TRBD2

CDR3 protein: CASSQDPQGVYNQPQHF
CDR3 DNA: TGCGCCAGCAGCCAAGACCCGCAGGGGGTGTATAATCAGCCCCAGCATTTT
J gene: TRBJ1-5
clone size: -
V gene: TRBV4-1
D gene: TRBD1

CDR3 protein: CASSFSRAAYNEQFF
CDR3 DNA: TGTGCCAGCAGCTTTTCGCGGGCCGCCTACAATGAGCAGTTCTTC
J gene: TRBJ2-1
clone size: -
V gene: TRBV5-4
D gene: -

CDR3 protein: CASSLTDSGNTIYF
CDR3 DNA: TGTGCCAGCAGCTTGACAGATTCTGGAAACACCATATATTTT
J gene: TRBJ1-3
clone size: -
V gene: TRBV5-4
D gene: -

CDR3 protein: CASTLSLTGSNEQFF
CDR3 DNA: TGCGCCAGCACCTTGTCCCTTACAGGGAGCAATGAGCAGTTCTTC
J gene: TRBJ2-1
clone size: -
V gene: TRBV5-1
D gene: -

CDR3 protein: CASSFPKEGAAPANYGYTF
CDR3 DNA: TGTGCCAGCAGCTTCCCAAAGGAGGGGGCAGCCCCAGCTAACTATGGCTACACCTTC
J gene: TRBJ1-2
clone size: -
V gene: TRBV9
D gene: TRBD1

CDR3 protein: CAWSVRNRENEQFF
CDR3 DNA: TGTGCCTGGAGTGTACGAAACAGGGAGAATGAGCAGTTCTTC
J gene: TRBJ2-1
clone size: -
V gene: TRBV30
D gene: -

CDR3 protein: CASSTRAGGDGYTF
CDR3 DNA: TGTGCCAGCTCAACCAGGGCAGGGGGCGATGGCTACACCTTC
J gene: TRBJ1-2
clone size: -
V gene: TRBV18
D gene: TRBD1

CDR3 protein: CASSYGAGANTEAFF
CDR3 DNA: TGTGCCAGCAGTTATGGCGCAGGGGCGAACACTGAAGCTTTCTTT
J gene: TRBJ1-1
clone size: -
V gene: TRBV6-5
D gene: -

CDR3 protein: CAWSPTRTGLNEKLFF
CDR3 DNA: TGTGCCTGGAGTCCTACTCGGACAGGCCTGAATGAAAAACTGTTTTTT
J gene: TRBJ1-4
clone size: -
V gene: TRBV30
D gene: TRBD1

CDR3 protein: CASSLRTGDYGYTF
CDR3 DNA: TGTGCCAGCAGCCTCCGGACAGGAGACTATGGCTACACCTTC
J gene: TRBJ1-2
clone size: -
V gene: TRBV7-9
D gene: TRBD1

CDR3 protein: CASSIYRGTVLNTEAFF
CDR3 DNA: TGTGCCAGTAGTATTTACAGAGGGACAGTCTTAAACACTGAAGCTTTCTTT
J gene: TRBJ1-1
clone size: few
V gene: TRBV19
D gene: TRBD1

CDR3 protein: CASSWGPTGPSSYEQYF
CDR3 DNA: TGTGCCAGCAGCTGGGGGCCAACAGGACCGAGCTCCTACGAGCAGTACTTC
J gene: TRBJ2-7
clone size: -
V gene: TRBV5-4
D gene: -

CDR3 protein: CASSIARGSPLHF
CDR3 DNA: TGTGCCAGTAGTATAGCTCGGGGTTCACCCCTCCACTTT
J gene: TRBJ1-6
clone size: -
V gene: TRBV19
D gene: -

CDR3 protein: CASSIWGGTLTEAFF
CDR3 DNA: TGTGCCAGTAGTATCTGGGGGGGGACACTCACTGAAGCTTTCTTT
J gene: TRBJ1-1
clone size: -
V gene: TRBV19
D gene: -

CDR3 protein: CASSQDIGPSGNTIYF
CDR3 DNA: TGCGCCAGCAGCCAAGATATCGGTCCCTCTGGAAACACCATATATTTT
J gene: TRBJ1-3
clone size: once
V gene: TRBV4-3
D gene: -

CDR3 protein: CAWSRTEAFF
CDR3 DNA: TGTGCCTGGAGCAGGACTGAAGCTTTCTTT
J gene: TRBJ1-1
clone size: -
V gene: TRBV30
D gene: -

CDR3 protein: CASSLTNTLQPQHF
CDR3 DNA: TGTGCCAGCAGCTTAACTAACACGTTGCAGCCCCAGCATTTT
J gene: TRBJ1-5
clone size: -
V gene: TRBV7-8
D gene: -

CDR3 protein: CASSRQGTSSYEQYF
CDR3 DNA: TGTGCCAGCTCCCGACAGGGAACAAGCTCCTACGAGCAGTACTTC
J gene: TRBJ2-7
clone size: -
V gene: TRBV18
D gene: TRBD1

CDR3 protein: CASRTGTGDSPLHF
CDR3 DNA: TGTGCCAGCAGGACCGGGACAGGGGATTCACCCCTCCACTTT
J gene: TRBJ1-6
clone size: -
V gene: TRBV6-5
D gene: TRBD1

CDR3 protein: CAWSEMAEGNYGYTF
CDR3 DNA: TGTGCCTGGAGCGAAATGGCGGAGGGTAACTATGGCTACACCTTC
J gene: TRBJ1-2
clone size: -
V gene: TRBV30
D gene: -